This T cell receptor (beta chain) is drawn from a study of blood T cell repertoires in COVID-19. Some clones are missing from TCRdb's copy, which holds only in-frame ones; the method was immunoSEQ multiplex PCR. The sample holds 50,000 to 70,000 clones; under 85% are singletons and the top ten take approximately 3%. The sample holds a few counts of this clone. The CDR3 is 14 residues long. Losses at the gene ends were 0 bases for V and 6 bases for J; bases not matched to a gene: 4. Germline lookup yields CDR1 SGHRS and CDR2 YFSETQ. Sequences were obtained from peripheral blood. This receptor was identified in a man between 60 and 75 years old with acute or convalescent COVID-19. The rearrangement links TRBV5-1 to TRBJ2-7, with 9 bases that match TRBD2. The CDR3 spells CASSLGLAAGEQYF. The CDR3 DNA sequence: TGCGCCAGCAGCTTGGGACTAGCGGCGGGCGAGCAGTACTTC. The entire variable domain, with the rest obtained from reference TRBV5-1 and TRBJ2-7, is as follows: KAGVTQTPRYLIKTRGQQVTLSCSPISGHRSVSWYQQTPGQGLQFLFEYFSETQRNKGNFPGRFSGRQFSNSRSEMNVSTLELGDSALYLCASSLGLAAGEQYFGPGTRLTVT.